This T cell receptor beta chain comes out of a study of blood T cell repertoires in COVID-19. Study in general: Donors in the United States, Italy and Spain gave samples during acute or convalescent COVID-19. T cells, B-cell-depleted T cells, or PBMCs supplied cDNA or gDNA.

The CDR3 sequence is 13 residues long. Trimming removed 5 bases at V and 4 bases at J, with 11 bases between. Germline V gene sequence: CDR1 MNHEY, CDR2 SMNVEV (reference sequence). The authors' processing: Amplification from reference gene primers served as the basis for estimated nucleated cell counts. Measured with immunoSEQ multiplex PCR; TCRdb has only the in-frame clones, and not every one. V, J and clone size are taken as reported in that table, and D and trimming were inferred from the DNA itself. The sample includes 100,000 or so clones, about nine tenths of them seen just once. The TCR was taken from a woman aged 50 to 65 with COVID-19, enrolled during active disease. Source material: peripheral blood. V gene TRBV27 combines with J gene TRBJ1-1, with TRBD1 as a possible D gene (5 bases). CDR3 amino acids: CASSNRISTEAFF. CDR3 sequence (DNA): TGTGCCAGCAGTAACAGGATCTCCACTGAAGCTTTCTTT.